A selection of T cell receptor beta chains follows, all from one sample in a study of blood T cell repertoires in COVID-19. Sequencing was performed with immunoSEQ multiplex PCR; in TCRdb, only in-frame clones are kept and a portion is missing. The sample has roughly 300,000 clones, about 82% seen once. Sequenced sample: peripheral blood. The receptors were gathered from a human donor in a cohort sampled during active COVID-19. Both conserved end residues are part of each CDR3. D genes are given only for firm matches. Size is omitted from some rows. Given values are once, few, many or a class for expanded clones.

CDR3aa | CDR3nt | v_gene | abundance | j_gene | len | d_gene
CATQTGGRYEQYF | TGTGCCACGCAAACAGGGGGCAGGTACGAGCAGTACTTC | TRBV25-1 | - | TRBJ2-7 | 13 | TRBD1
CASSRLRGMNTEAFF | TGTGCCAGCAGTCGTCTCAGGGGGATGAACACTGAAGCTTTCTTT | TRBV6-5 | - | TRBJ1-1 | 15 | TRBD1
CASSPRGTGFPGELFF | TGTGCCAGCTCACCCCGCGGGACAGGTTTTCCCGGGGAGCTGTTTTTT | TRBV18 | once | TRBJ2-2 | 16 | TRBD1
CATSESWEAYTGELFF | TGTGCCACCAGTGAGAGTTGGGAGGCTTACACCGGGGAGCTGTTTTTT | TRBV24-1 | once | TRBJ2-2 | 16 | -
CASSLERSSYNEQFF | TGTGCCAGCAGCTTAGAAAGGAGCTCCTACAATGAGCAGTTCTTC | TRBV7-2 | - | TRBJ2-1 | 15 | -
CASSLVAAAHHGYTF | TGTGCCAGCAGCTTAGTAGCGGCAGCCCATCATGGCTACACCTTC | TRBV7-9 | - | TRBJ1-2 | 15 | -
CASSGGEVGYTF | TGTGCCAGCAGCGGGGGGGAGGTTGGCTACACCTTC | TRBV11-2 | - | TRBJ1-2 | 12 | -
CASMAGSGANVLTF | TGTGCCAGTATGGCGGGATCTGGGGCCAACGTCCTGACTTTC | TRBV19 | - | TRBJ2-6 | 14 | -
CASSASTGYTF | TGTGCCAGCAGCGCATCTACGGGCTACACCTTC | TRBV5-8 | - | TRBJ1-2 | 11 | -
CAISNDRRNEKLFF | TGTGCCATCAGCAACGACAGACGGAATGAAAAACTGTTTTTT | TRBV10-3 | - | TRBJ1-4 | 14 | -
CAWSRGQISNQPQHF | TGTGCCTGGAGTAGAGGACAGATTAGCAATCAGCCCCAGCATTTT | TRBV30 | - | TRBJ1-5 | 15 | -
CASSLSSGVGYEQYF | TGTGCCAGCAGCTTATCAAGCGGGGTTGGCTACGAGCAGTACTTC | TRBV7-9 | - | TRBJ2-7 | 15 | TRBD2
CARSFRGRDGTEAFF | TGTGCCAGAAGCTTTAGGGGCAGGGATGGGACTGAAGCTTTCTTT | TRBV5-3 | - | TRBJ1-1 | 15 | -
CASSMGQGINQPQHF | TGTGCCAGCAGCATGGGACAGGGGATTAATCAGCCCCAGCATTTT | TRBV9 | - | TRBJ1-5 | 15 | TRBD1
CASSFSTGRDLGQFF | TGCGCCAGCAGCTTCTCGACAGGGCGTGACTTGGGGCAGTTCTTC | TRBV5-1 | - | TRBJ2-1 | 15 | TRBD1
CASSVAGGPQETQYF | TGTGCCAGCAGCGTAGCAGGGGGGCCCCAAGAGACCCAGTACTTC | TRBV9 | many | TRBJ2-5 | 15 | -
CASSEGGTRGRGTQYF | TGTGCCAGCAGTGAAGGAGGGACTCGGGGTCGGGGTACGCAGTATTTT | TRBV2 | - | TRBJ2-3 | 16 | -
CASSYGTAYEQYF | TGTGCCAGCAGTTACGGGACAGCCTACGAGCAGTACTTC | TRBV12-3/TRBV12-4 | - | TRBJ2-7 | 13 | TRBD1
CASSLTSALGETQYF | TGTGCCAGCAGCTTAACGTCGGCACTCGGGGAGACCCAGTACTTC | TRBV7-3 | - | TRBJ2-5 | 15 | -
CSAIEGPYGYTF | TGCAGTGCTATTGAGGGCCCCTATGGCTACACCTTC | TRBV20-1 | - | TRBJ1-2 | 12 | -
CASSQDRGVTDTQYF | TGCGCCAGCAGCCAAGACCGCGGGGTCACAGATACGCAGTATTTT | TRBV4-1 | - | TRBJ2-3 | 15 | -
CASSVTGQGATEAFF | TGTGCCAGCAGCGTTACTGGACAGGGGGCTACTGAAGCTTTCTTT | TRBV9 | - | TRBJ1-1 | 15 | TRBD1
CASSQPGGLDNSPLHF | TGCGCCAGCAGCCAGCCAGGGGGTTTAGATAATTCACCCCTCCACTTT | TRBV4-1 | - | TRBJ1-6 | 16 | TRBD1
CAWSPDRANTIYF | TGTGCCTGGAGTCCAGACAGGGCAAACACCATATATTTT | TRBV30 | once | TRBJ1-3 | 13 | TRBD1
CASSFYETQYF | TGTGCCAGCAGTTTCTATGAGACCCAGTACTTC | TRBV12-3/TRBV12-4 | - | TRBJ2-5 | 11 | -
CASSLADEQFF | TGTGCCAGCAGCCTTGCGGATGAGCAGTTCTTC | TRBV11-1 | - | TRBJ2-1 | 11 | -
CATSEGTVTSSYEQYF | TGTGCCACCAGTGAAGGGACAGTTACATCTTCCTACGAGCAGTACTTC | TRBV24-1 | - | TRBJ2-7 | 16 | TRBD1
CASSFPGQSGDGYTF | TGTGCCAGCAGTTTTCCGGGACAGTCAGGGGATGGCTACACCTTC | TRBV2 | - | TRBJ1-2 | 15 | TRBD1
CASSSHSNQPQHF | TGTGCCAGCAGTTCACATAGCAATCAGCCCCAGCATTTT | TRBV12-3/TRBV12-4 | - | TRBJ1-5 | 13 | -
CASSRTGGTDTQYF | TGTGCCAGCAGCCGGACAGGGGGTACAGATACGCAGTATTTT | TRBV9 | - | TRBJ2-3 | 14 | TRBD1
CAWSGGLMNTEAFF | TGTGCCTGGAGTGGAGGACTGATGAACACTGAAGCTTTCTTT | TRBV30 | - | TRBJ1-1 | 14 | -
CATMEDPSTDTQYF | TGTGCCACCATGGAGGACCCGAGCACAGATACGCAGTATTTT | TRBV24-1 | once | TRBJ2-3 | 14 | -
CASRSTSGYTF | TGTGCCAGCAGGAGCACTAGCGGCTACACCTTC | TRBV7-9 | - | TRBJ1-2 | 11 | -
CASSLIAGGGYTF | TGTGCCAGCAGTTTAATCGCGGGAGGTGGCTACACCTTC | TRBV12-3/TRBV12-4 | - | TRBJ1-2 | 13 | -
CASSWAGARLNQPQHF | TGTGCCAGTAGTTGGGCAGGGGCGCGATTGAATCAGCCCCAGCATTTT | TRBV19 | - | TRBJ1-5 | 16 | -
CASSPWNTGELFF | TGTGCCAGCAGCCCTTGGAACACCGGGGAGCTGTTTTTT | TRBV7-3 | - | TRBJ2-2 | 13 | -
CASSIVETGKNEQYF | TGTGCCAGTAGTATAGTCGAGACAGGGAAAAACGAGCAGTACTTC | TRBV19 | once | TRBJ2-7 | 15 | TRBD1
CASSVGTGGLNEKLFF | TGTGCCAGCAGCGTAGGGACAGGGGGACTTAATGAAAAACTGTTTTTT | TRBV6-6 | - | TRBJ1-4 | 16 | TRBD1
CASSLGGTALYEQYF | TGTGCCAGCAGCTTAGGTGGAACAGCACTCTACGAGCAGTACTTC | TRBV11-2 | - | TRBJ2-7 | 15 | -
CARTGETRGMNTEAFF | TGTGCCCGCACAGGAGAGACACGGGGAATGAACACTGAAGCTTTCTTT | TRBV2 | few | TRBJ1-1 | 16 | -
CASRRDLAVDEQFF | TGTGCCAGCAGGCGCGACCTAGCGGTGGATGAGCAGTTCTTC | TRBV3-1/TRBV3-2 | - | TRBJ2-1 | 14 | TRBD2
CASSQVSFLTTGSGANVLTF | TGTGCCAGCAGCCAAGTTTCTTTTCTAACGACAGGCAGTGGGGCCAACGTCCTGACTTTC | TRBV14 | - | TRBJ2-6 | 20 | -
CASSFRNTEAFF | TGTGCCAGCAGCTTTAGGAACACTGAAGCTTTCTTT | TRBV5-4 | - | TRBJ1-1 | 12 | -
CASSLIILTGLAAYNEQFF | TGTGCCAGCAGCTTAATTATTTTAACGGGACTAGCGGCTTACAATGAGCAGTTCTTC | TRBV7-9 | - | TRBJ2-1 | 19 | TRBD2
CASSESPGTGVQPQHF | TGTGCCAGCAGTGAATCACCCGGGACAGGGGTACAGCCCCAGCATTTT | TRBV25-1 | - | TRBJ1-5 | 16 | TRBD1
CAISGGLAGGTDTQYF | TGTGCCATCAGTGGGGGACTAGCGGGAGGCACAGATACGCAGTATTTT | TRBV10-3 | - | TRBJ2-3 | 16 | TRBD2
CATSDLDRATDNEQFF | TGTGCCACCAGTGATCTGGACAGGGCTACTGATAATGAGCAGTTCTTC | TRBV24-1 | - | TRBJ2-1 | 16 | TRBD1
CASRVTDQPQHF | TGTGCCAGCAGGGTTACAGATCAGCCCCAGCATTTT | TRBV2 | - | TRBJ1-5 | 12 | -
CASRIGTGPNSPLHF | TGTGCCAGCAGGATAGGAACAGGACCTAATTCACCCCTCCACTTT | TRBV3-1/TRBV3-2 | - | TRBJ1-6 | 15 | -
CASSRSGTGGVGEAFF | TGTGCCAGCAGCCGCTCCGGGACAGGGGGAGTTGGTGAAGCTTTCTTT | TRBV7-9 | once | TRBJ1-1 | 16 | TRBD1
CASSLGAGSNAGNTIYF | TGTGCCAGCAGCTTGGGTGCAGGGTCGAACGCTGGAAACACCATATATTTT | TRBV5-4 | - | TRBJ1-3 | 17 | -
CASSRTTGGTLSGNTIYF | TGCGCCAGCAGCCGCACGACGGGGGGGACACTATCTGGAAACACCATATATTTT | TRBV5-1 | - | TRBJ1-3 | 18 | -
CAWSPGQGSYNEQFF | TGTGCCTGGAGTCCGGGACAGGGCTCCTACAATGAGCAGTTCTTC | TRBV30 | - | TRBJ2-1 | 15 | TRBD1
CASRGYYGYTF | TGTGCCAGCCGGGGGTACTATGGCTACACCTTC | TRBV19 | - | TRBJ1-2 | 11 | -
CASSLEREGAFF | - | TRBV12-3/TRBV12-4 | - | TRBJ1-1 | 12 | -
CASSSGTSGAQYF | TGTGCCAGCAGCTCAGGGACCTCGGGGGCCCAGTACTTC | TRBV11-2 | - | TRBJ2-5 | 13 | -
CSVVSSTGELFF | TGCAGCGTTGTTAGTAGCACCGGGGAGCTGTTTTTT | TRBV29-1 | - | TRBJ2-2 | 12 | -
CATRTDRNTEAFF | TGTGCCACCAGGACGGACAGGAACACTGAAGCTTTCTTT | TRBV15 | - | TRBJ1-1 | 13 | -
CATGGDSIPDTQYF | TGTGCCACCGGAGGGGACTCCATCCCAGATACGCAGTATTTT | TRBV24-1 | - | TRBJ2-3 | 14 | -
CAWDLRGGYTF | TGTGCCTGGGACCTACGCGGTGGCTACACCTTC | TRBV30 | - | TRBJ1-2 | 11 | -